This T cell receptor beta chain appears in the sequencing data of a study of blood T cell repertoires in COVID-19. Across the whole study: In each case, the material was cDNA or gDNA derived from T cells, B-cell-depleted T cells, or PBMCs.

TCRdb keeps only in-frame clones here, not all; method: immunoSEQ multiplex PCR. Here the sample spans some 250,000 clones, just over 90% being singletons. The germline gives CDR1 LNHDA, CDR2 SQIVND (reference sequence). V lost 7 bases to trimming and J lost 1 base, with 14 bases between them. The CDR3 length is 15 residues. The specimen was PBMCs or T cells enriched from blood (not recorded which). This TCR derives from a woman in her forties with acute COVID-19. This sequence joins TRBV19 and TRBJ1-5; D is possibly TRBD1 (6 bases). DNA of the CDR3: TGTGCCAGTAACGGACCGGGGACAAGCAATCAGCCCCAGCATTTT. It codes for CASNGPGTSNQPQHF. Variable domain in full (rest from reference TRBV19 and TRBJ1-5): DGGITQSPKYLFRKEGQNVTLSCEQNLNHDAMYWYRQDPGQGLRLIYYSQIVNDFQKGDIAEGYSVSREKKESFPLTVTSAQKNPTAFYLCASNGPGTSNQPQHFGDGTRLSIL.